This TCR beta chain was identified in a study of molecular identifiers for immune sequencing clone quantification. Study findings and constraints: Spiked Jurkat TCR RNA equivalent to one cell reportedly surfaced among some 1 million naive cells.

TCRdb processed the PCR reads anew with MiXCR; each CDR3 protein has one entry. This table has approximately 100,000 distinct CDR3 sequences, roughly a third appearing once. The CDR3 consists of 17 residues. Germline assignment: CDR1 PRHDT and CDR2 FYEKMQ (reference sequence). As concerns this clonotype: Its specificity is unknown. Relative to the germline gene, one junction end is altered; a read error may explain this.

From 20,000 to 1,000,000 sorted cells, naive CD8 libraries were generated with 10%, 30% or 50% RNA. CD8+CD4-CCR7+CD45RA+ cells were sorted as naive CD8 T cells. The TCR sequence derives from a human donor in good health. Some libraries in this study had Jurkat cell RNA spiked in. The material sequenced was naive CD8+ T cells from blood, with Jurkat cell RNA spiked in. Indicated subset: FACS-sorted CD8+CD4-CCR7+CD45RA+ naive T cells. The chain employs TRBV13 and TRBJ1-3; D is possibly TRBD1 (6 bases). As DNA, the CDR3 is TGTGCCAGCAGCTTCCAGAGAGGGGGGCTCTCTGGAGACACCATATATTTT. This sequence encodes CASSFQRGGLSGDTIYF. Supplemented by reference TRBV13 and TRBJ1-3, the full variable domain reads AAGVIQSPRHLIKEKRETATLKCYPIPRHDTVYWYQQGPGQDPQFLISFYEKMQSDKGSIPDRFSAQQFSDYHSELNMSSLELGDSALYFCASSFQRGGLSGDTIYFGEGSWLTVV.